This T cell receptor (beta chain) was captured by sequencing in a study of spatial heterogeneity in lung cancer. Study-wide points: Counts of expanded intratumoral alpha and beta TCRs tracked tumor mutation counts.

The CDR3 has 13 residues. The V and J ends lost 2 bases and 7 bases, in that order; junction bases with no gene match: 5. Looked up from germline, CDR1 is MNHEY and CDR2 is SVGAGI. Time point noted: sample taken at primary tumor resection. The sequenced material consisted of unsorted whole RNA from tumor, nontumor lung or frozen PBMC. This clonotype is medium-sized in the sample. The antigen is undetermined. Every TCR cDNA molecule carried a tag that served as a unique molecular identifier. TCRdb passed the 5' RACE reads through MiXCR, listing each CDR3 protein once. The sample shows 7,500 to 8,500 distinct CDR3 sequences, roughly 6.4% of them seen only once.

Sample: lung tumor tissue, taken at surgery. The chain links TRBV6-5 to TRBJ2-7; 7 bases are shared with TRBD1. This TCR was sampled from a male donor with early-stage non-small cell lung cancer. In DNA, the CDR3 is TGTGCCAGCAGTTACGAGACAGGGTCTGAGCAGTACTTC. It specifies CASSYETGSEQYF.